The 13 T cell receptor beta chains reported below all come from one sample, sequenced in a study of blood T cell repertoires in COVID-19. The repertoire was sequenced with immunoSEQ multiplex PCR; TCRdb's copy has only in-frame clones and lacks some. The sample includes a few hundred thousand clones, approximately 89% of them seen just once. The sample consisted of PBMCs or T cells enriched from blood (not recorded which). These receptors all stem from a woman aged 55-70 years who had recovered from COVID-19.

The CDR3 reads CASSFTGMDGYTF. In DNA form, the CDR3 reads TGTGCCAGCAGTTTTACGGGGATGGATGGCTACACCTTC. The gene calls are TRBV6-5 and TRBJ1-2, with D hard to call. Germline V CDR1 and CDR2: MNHEY, SVGAGI. The CDR3 totals 13 residues. V lost 4 bases and J lost 6, with 12 bases in between.

The chain is built from TRBV21-1 and TRBJ2-5; the table's D call, TRBD1, was not checked against the DNA. TRBV21-1 is given as a pseudogene. The CDR3 extends over 15 amino acids. The CDR3 bases are TGTGCCAGCAGCAAAAATAGGGGCACGAAAGAGACCCAGTACTTC. As protein: CASSKNRGTKETQYF.

The sample holds one count of this clone. The chain recombines TRBV6-5 with TRBJ1-1; D perhaps matches TRBD1 (6 bases). Deletions cut 2 bases from V and 10 bases from J, with 14 bases between. Germline V lookup: CDR1 MNHEY, CDR2 SVGAGI. This CDR3 has 13 residues. In DNA form, the CDR3 reads TGTGCCAGCAGTTACCCGGGGGGCTTAGGAGCTTTCTTT. Amino acid sequence: CASSYPGGLGAFF.

V usage is TRBV6-5 and J usage is TRBJ2-4; perhaps TRBD2 as D (5 bases). CDR1 and CDR2 (germline): MNHEY, SVGAGI. Trimming left V 8 bases short and J 0 bases short, with 14 bases between. This CDR3 contains 15 residues. CDR3 region: CASRPGILAKNIQYF. CDR3 in DNA: TGTGCCAGCCGCCCCGGGATTCTAGCCAAAAACATTCAGTACTTC.

The J gene is TRBJ1-1, the V gene TRBV11-3; D possibly corresponds to TRBD1 (5 bases). V was cut by 0 bases and J by 8 bases, with 13 bases left in between. The CDR3 length is 14 residues. CDR1 SGHNT and CDR2 YENEEA come from the germline V gene. The CDR3 loop reads CASSLEASGREAFF. DNA for the CDR3: TGTGCCAGCAGCTTAGAAGCCTCAGGGCGGGAAGCTTTCTTT.

This chain links TRBV15 with TRBJ2-2; TRBD2 matches 7 bases. V dropped 5 bases and J dropped 4; count of bases not matched to a gene: 10. There are 16 residues in the CDR3. Germline V gives CDR1 LNHNV, CDR2 YYDKDF (reference sequence). DNA for the CDR3: TGTGCCACCAGCGGAACACGGACTAGTTTCACCGGGGAGCTGTTTTTT. It is translated as CATSGTRTSFTGELFF.

This clone was found once. The V gene is TRBV29-1, the J gene TRBJ1-2; TRBD1 matches 10 bases. V shed 0 bases, J shed 1 base, and the junction held 5 bases outside the gene matches. Germline V gene data show CDR1 as SQVTM and CDR2 as ANQGSEA. The CDR3 spans 16 residues. As DNA, the CDR3 is TGCAGCGTTGAAGATCGATGGACAGGGGGTAACTATGGCTACACCTTC. Amino acid sequence: CSVEDRWTGGNYGYTF.

The chain uses TRBV24-1 and TRBJ2-1, with a weak D call TRBD2 (5 bases). CDR3 size: 14 residues. The germline CDR1 and CDR2 sequences are KGHDR and SFDVKD. V lost 4 bases to trimming and J lost 7 bases, with 13 bases between them. The CDR3: CATSDLYSGNEQFF. The CDR3 DNA follows: TGTGCCACCAGTGACCTATACTCGGGAAATGAGCAGTTCTTC.

The count of this clone is one. The chain has TRBV12-2 and TRBJ1-6; TRBD1, the D gene given by the table, was not confirmed from the DNA. TRBV12-2 is shown as a pseudogene. The CDR3 contains 14 residues. The DNA of the CDR3 is TGTGCAAGTCGGGTTACAGGGGCAGGTTCACCCCTCCACTTT. It is translated as CASRVTGAGSPLHF.

As regards this clone: Other DNA sequences in the same sample also yield this CDR3. This rearrangement joins TRBV18 to TRBJ1-1, with D maybe TRBD1 (5 bases). Trimming stripped 6 bases from V and 3 bases from J, with 11 bases between. This CDR3 is 13 amino acids long. CDR1 and CDR2 from the germline V gene are KGHSH and LQKENI. CDR3 sequence reads: CASSPLRDTEAFF. The CDR3 coding sequence is TGTGCCAGCTCCCCGCTCAGGGACACTGAAGCTTTCTTT.

The rearrangement uses TRBV6-5 and TRBJ2-7; possible D gene TRBD1, 6 bases. The germline CDR1 and CDR2 sequences are MNHEY and SVGAGI. This CDR3 contains 15 residues. V was cut by 6 bases and J by 3 bases, with 18 bases left in between. The CDR3 DNA is TGTGCCAGCAGCGCGTCCGTGGACAGAAGCTACGAGCAGTACTTC. This translates into CASSASVDRSYEQYF.

The chain has TRBV2 and TRBJ2-2; 11 bases align to TRBD1. The CDR3 contains 15 residues. Germline CDR1 SNHLY, CDR2 FYNNEI. J lost 5 bases, V lost 6 bases, and 5 bases had no gene match. The CDR3, as DNA: TGTGCCAGCAGCGCGGGACAGGGGGAAACCGGGGAGCTGTTTTTT. This sequence encodes CASSAGQGETGELFF.

The chain uses TRBV28 and TRBJ2-5, with 11 bases aligning to TRBD2. V dropped 6 bases and J dropped 1; count of bases not matched to a gene: 7. The CDR3 is made up of 16 amino acids. CDR1 is MDHEN, CDR2 SYDVKM, per germline. CDR3 loop: CASSLALAGGQETQYF. CDR3 nucleotide sequence: TGTGCCAGCAGCCTCGCCCTAGCGGGGGGCCAAGAGACCCAGTACTTC.